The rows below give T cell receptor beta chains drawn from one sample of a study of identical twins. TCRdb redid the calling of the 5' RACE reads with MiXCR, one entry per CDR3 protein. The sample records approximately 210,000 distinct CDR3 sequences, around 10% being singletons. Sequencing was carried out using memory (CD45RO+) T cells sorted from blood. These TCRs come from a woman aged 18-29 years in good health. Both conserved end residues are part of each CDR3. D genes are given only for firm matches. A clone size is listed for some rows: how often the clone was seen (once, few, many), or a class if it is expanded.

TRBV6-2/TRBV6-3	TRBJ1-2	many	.	TGTGCCAGCACCATCGGGAGCGGCAACTATGGCTACACCTTC	CASTIGSGNYGYTF
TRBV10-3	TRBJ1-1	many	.	TGTGCCATCAGAGGGTCAGGGAACACTGAAGCTTTCTTT	CAIRGSGNTEAFF
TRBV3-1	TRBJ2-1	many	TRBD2	TGTGCCAGCAGCCAATCTCGCCCGGGACTAGCGGGAGCTACGAAAGGATACAATGAGCAGTTCTTC	CASSQSRPGLAGATKGYNEQFF
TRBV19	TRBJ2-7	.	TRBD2	TGTGCCAGTAGTCCCTCGAGGACTAGCGGGAGCCCCTACGAGCAGTACTTC	CASSPSRTSGSPYEQYF
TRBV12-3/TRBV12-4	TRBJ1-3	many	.	TGTGCCAGCACGTTCGGGTCTGATCGAAACACCATATATTTT	CASTFGSDRNTIYF
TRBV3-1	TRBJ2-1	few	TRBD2	TGTGCCAGCAGACGTAGCGGGAGGGCTAATAATGAGCAGTTCTTC	CASRRSGRANNEQFF
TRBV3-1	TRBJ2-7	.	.	TGTGCCAGCAGCCAGAGGGGACCCACCTACGAGCAGTACTTC	CASSQRGPTYEQYF
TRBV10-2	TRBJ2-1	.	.	TGCGCCAGCAGCCCCCTCAGCGCAGAGTACAATGAGCAGTTCTTC	CASSPLSAEYNEQFF
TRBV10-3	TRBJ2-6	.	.	TGTGCCATCAGTGACCCAAAGGGGGCCAACGTCCTGACTTTC	CAISDPKGANVLTF
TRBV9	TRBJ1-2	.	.	TGTGCCAGCAGCCCCTTTAAAAGCGCTGGCCCCTATGGCTACACCTTC	CASSPFKSAGPYGYTF
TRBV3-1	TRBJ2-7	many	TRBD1	TGTGCCAGCAGCCAGGACAGGCGCTACGAGCAGTACTTC	CASSQDRRYEQYF
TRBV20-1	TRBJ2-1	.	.	TGCAGTGCTAGACGGCGGGGGCTCAATGAGCAGTTCTTC	CSARRRGLNEQFF
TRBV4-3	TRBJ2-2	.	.	TGCGCCAGCAGCCAAGATACAACTACGGGCACCGGGGAGCTGTTTTTT	CASSQDTTTGTGELFF
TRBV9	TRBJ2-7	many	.	TGTGCCAGCAGCGATGGGACTCGCGGCCAGCAGTACTTC	CASSDGTRGQQYF
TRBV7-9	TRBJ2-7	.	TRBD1	TGTGCCAGCAGCTTAGCAGACAGGGGTAGGCCCGAGCAGTACTTC	CASSLADRGRPEQYF
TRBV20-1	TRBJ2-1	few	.	TGCAGTGCTAGAGATCTTGGGACCGGGGGCTCCTACAATGAGCAGTTCTTC	CSARDLGTGGSYNEQFF
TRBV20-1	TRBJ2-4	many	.	TGCAGTGCTAGAGATTCAGGGTGGAACATTCAGTACTTC	CSARDSGWNIQYF
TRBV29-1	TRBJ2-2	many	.	TGCAGCTACCCCACCAGGGCCGGGGAGCTGTTTTTT	CSYPTRAGELFF
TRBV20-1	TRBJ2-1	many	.	TGCAGTGCTAGATCATCCGGGACACGTAGCTACAATGAGCAGTTCTTC	CSARSSGTRSYNEQFF
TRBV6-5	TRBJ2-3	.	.	TGTGCCAGCAGTTACGAGGTCGGAGATACGCAGTATTTT	CASSYEVGDTQYF
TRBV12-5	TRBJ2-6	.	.	TGTGCTAGTGGTTCGATAAGGGACGGCGACTCTGGGGCCAACGTCCTGACTTTC	CASGSIRDGDSGANVLTF
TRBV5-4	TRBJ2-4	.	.	TGTGCCAGCAGCTTGCGCAGCAAAAACATTCAGTACTTC	CASSLRSKNIQYF
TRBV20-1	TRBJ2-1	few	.	TGCAGTGCTTCGAGGGAGGCCTCTGAGCAGTTCTTC	CSASREASEQFF
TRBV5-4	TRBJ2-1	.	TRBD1	TGTGCCAGCAGCAGCCCAGGGGGAGAGTTGGCGGAGCAGTTCTTC	CASSSPGGELAEQFF
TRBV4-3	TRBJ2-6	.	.	TGCGCCCGCAGCCAAAGGGGTTCTGGGGCCAACGTCATGACTTTC	CARSQRGSGANVMTF
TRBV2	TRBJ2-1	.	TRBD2	TGTGCCAGCTATCTAGCGGCATCCTACAATGAGCAGTTCTTC	CASYLAASYNEQFF
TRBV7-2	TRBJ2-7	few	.	TGTGCCAGCAGCTTAGCCCGGGGGCCCTACGAGCAGTACTTC	CASSLARGPYEQYF
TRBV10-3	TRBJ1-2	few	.	TGTGCCATCAGTGAGTCTGGCAGCAACTATGGCTACACCTTC	CAISESGSNYGYTF
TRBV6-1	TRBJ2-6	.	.	TGTGCCAGCAGGTTGACAGTCTCTGGGGCCAACGTCCTGACTTTC	CASRLTVSGANVLTF
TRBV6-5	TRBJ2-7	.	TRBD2	TGTGCCAGCAGTTACGGAGGTCAGGGAGGGCCAATCGGCGACGAGCAGTACTTC	CASSYGGQGGPIGDEQYF
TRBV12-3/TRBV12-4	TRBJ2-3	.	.	TGTGCCAGCAGCTACTGGGGTACGCAGTATTTT	CASSYWGTQYF
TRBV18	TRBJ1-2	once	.	TGTGCCAGCTCACCACTAGAGGGGTCGAACTATGGCTACACCTTC	CASSPLEGSNYGYTF
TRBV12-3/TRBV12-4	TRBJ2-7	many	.	TGTGCCAGCAGTTTAGCCGGAACGGAGGTGCAGTACTTC	CASSLAGTEVQYF
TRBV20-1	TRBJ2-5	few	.	TGCAGTGCTATGTCCTTGGGGTACCAAGAGACCCAGTACTTC	CSAMSLGYQETQYF
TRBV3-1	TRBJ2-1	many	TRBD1	TGTGCCAGCAGCCATCCACCGGTCCAGGGGGCCTCCTACAATGAGCAGTTCTTC	CASSHPPVQGASYNEQFF
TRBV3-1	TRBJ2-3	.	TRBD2	TGTGCCAGCAGCCAAAGCCGGACTAGCGGGATAACAGATACGCAGTATTTT	CASSQSRTSGITDTQYF
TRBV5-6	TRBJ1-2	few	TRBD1	TGTGCCAGCAGCTGGAGGACAGGTAAAGGCTACACCTTC	CASSWRTGKGYTF
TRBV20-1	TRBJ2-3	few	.	TGCAGTGCTAGGATCCCTCGGAGACCCACAGATACGCAGTATTTT	CSARIPRRPTDTQYF
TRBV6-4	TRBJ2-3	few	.	TGTGCCAGCAGTGACCGGGACCCACCAGATACGCAGTATTTT	CASSDRDPPDTQYF
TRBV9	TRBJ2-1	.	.	TGTGCCAGCAGCGTAGGGCTCTCCTACAATGAGCAGTTCTTC	CASSVGLSYNEQFF
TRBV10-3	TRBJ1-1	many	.	TGTGCCATCAGTGAGTGGGAGAACACTGAAGCTTTCTTT	CAISEWENTEAFF
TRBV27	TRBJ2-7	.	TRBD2	TGTGCCAGCAGTCCAACCGGACTAGGCGTGCTCTACGAGCAGTACTTC	CASSPTGLGVLYEQYF
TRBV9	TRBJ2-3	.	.	TGTGCCAGCAGCGCGGGCCTGACGCAGTATTTT	CASSAGLTQYF
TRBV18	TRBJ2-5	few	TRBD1	TGTGCCAGCTCTTCGAACAGGGGTGGAGAGACCCAGTACTTC	CASSSNRGGETQYF
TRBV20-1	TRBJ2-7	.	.	TGCAGTGGACTAGAACGCTACGAGCAGTACTTC	CSGLERYEQYF
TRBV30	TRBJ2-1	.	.	TGTGCCTGGAGCTCCCAAACTGGGCAGTTCTTC	CAWSSQTGQFF
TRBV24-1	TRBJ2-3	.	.	TGTGCCACCAGTGAGGCAAGCAGCACGGCTACGCAGTATTTT	CATSEASSTATQYF
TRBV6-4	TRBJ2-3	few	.	TGTGCCAGCAGTGACTCGAAGGGGCACACAGATACGCAGTATTTT	CASSDSKGHTDTQYF
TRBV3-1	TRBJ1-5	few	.	TGTGCCAGCACCCGAGGTCGCAATCAGCCCCAGCATTTT	CASTRGRNQPQHF
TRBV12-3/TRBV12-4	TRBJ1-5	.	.	TGTGCCAGCAGTTTAAGGGAGGGTGGTCTGCAGCCCCAGCATTTT	CASSLREGGLQPQHF
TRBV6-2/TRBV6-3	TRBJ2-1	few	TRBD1	TGTGCCAGCAGTCATTTGTACCCCCGGGACAGGGGCGCCAATGAGCAGTTCTTC	CASSHLYPRDRGANEQFF
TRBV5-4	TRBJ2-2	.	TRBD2	TGTGCCAGCAGCAGGATAATAGCGGGAGGGAACACCGGGGAGCTGTTTTTT	CASSRIIAGGNTGELFF
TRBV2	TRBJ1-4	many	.	TGTGCCAGCAGTGAGGAAGGGGAGAAACTGTTTTTT	CASSEEGEKLFF
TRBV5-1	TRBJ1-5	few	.	TGCGCCAGCAGATCCGGACCGGGGTTAGAAGCCCAGCATTTT	CASRSGPGLEAQHF
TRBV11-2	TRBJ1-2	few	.	TGTGCCAGCAGCTGGGGACATTTTAACTATGGCTACACCTTC	CASSWGHFNYGYTF
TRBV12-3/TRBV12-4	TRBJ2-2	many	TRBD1	TGTGCCACCCGTAGACAGGGGTTATCCACCGGGGAGCTGTTTTTT	CATRRQGLSTGELFF
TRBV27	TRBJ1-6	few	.	TGTGCCAGCAGAACCGGGACAAATAATTCACCCCTCCACTTT	CASRTGTNNSPLHF
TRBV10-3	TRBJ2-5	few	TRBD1	TGTGCCACGGTAGAACAGGGGATTTCGGAGACCCAGTACTTC	CATVEQGISETQYF
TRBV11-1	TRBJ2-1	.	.	TGTGCCAGCAGCTTAGCTTGGGGGCCATGGTCCAATGAGCAGTTCTTC	CASSLAWGPWSNEQFF